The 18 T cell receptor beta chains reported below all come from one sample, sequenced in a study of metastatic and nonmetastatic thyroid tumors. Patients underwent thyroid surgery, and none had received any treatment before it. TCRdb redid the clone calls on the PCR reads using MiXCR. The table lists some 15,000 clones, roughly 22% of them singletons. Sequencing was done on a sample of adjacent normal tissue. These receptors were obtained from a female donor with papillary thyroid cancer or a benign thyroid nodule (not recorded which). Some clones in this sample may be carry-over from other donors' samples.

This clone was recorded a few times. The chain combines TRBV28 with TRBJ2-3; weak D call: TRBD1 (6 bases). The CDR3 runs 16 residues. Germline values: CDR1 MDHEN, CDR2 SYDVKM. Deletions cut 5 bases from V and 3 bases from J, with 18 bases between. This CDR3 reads CASSPFLGARTDTQYF. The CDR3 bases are TGTGCCAGCAGTCCTTTCCTGGGGGCTAGGACAGATACGCAGTATTTT.

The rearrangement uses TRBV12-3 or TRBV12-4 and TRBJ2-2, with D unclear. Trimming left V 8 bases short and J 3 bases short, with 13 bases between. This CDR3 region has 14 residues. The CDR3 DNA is TGTGCCAGCGGGCAAGGGCTCGACACCGGGGAGCTGTTTTTT. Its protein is CASGQGLDTGELFF.

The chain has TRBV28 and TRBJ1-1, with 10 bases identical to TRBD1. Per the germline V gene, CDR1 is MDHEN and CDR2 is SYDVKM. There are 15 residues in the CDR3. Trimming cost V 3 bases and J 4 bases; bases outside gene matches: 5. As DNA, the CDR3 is TGTGCCAGCAGTTTGACAGGGGGCGCGAGCACTGAAGCTTTCTTT. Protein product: CASSLTGGASTEAFF.

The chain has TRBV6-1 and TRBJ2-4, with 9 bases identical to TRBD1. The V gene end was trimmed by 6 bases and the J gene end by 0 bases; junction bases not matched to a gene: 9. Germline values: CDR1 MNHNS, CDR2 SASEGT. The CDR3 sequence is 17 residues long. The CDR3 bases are TGTGCCAGCAGACCCCTACAGGGGGCGCGAGCCAAAAACATTCAGTACTTC. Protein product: CASRPLQGARAKNIQYF.

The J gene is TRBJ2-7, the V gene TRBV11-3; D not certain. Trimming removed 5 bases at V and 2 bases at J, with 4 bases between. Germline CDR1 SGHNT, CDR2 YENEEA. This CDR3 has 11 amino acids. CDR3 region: CASSATYEQYF. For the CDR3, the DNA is TGTGCCAGCAGCGCTACCTACGAGCAGTACTTC.

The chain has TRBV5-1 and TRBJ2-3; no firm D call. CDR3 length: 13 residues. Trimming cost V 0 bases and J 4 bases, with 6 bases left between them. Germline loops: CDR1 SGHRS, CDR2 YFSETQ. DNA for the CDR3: TGCGCCAGCAGCTTGGACGATGCAGATACGCAGTATTTT. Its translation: CASSLDDADTQYF. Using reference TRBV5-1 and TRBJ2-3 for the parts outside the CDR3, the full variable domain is KAGVTQTPRYLIKTRGQQVTLSCSPISGHRSVSWYQQTPGQGLQFLFEYFSETQRNKGNFPGRFSGRQFSNSRSEMNVSTLELGDSALYLCASSLDDADTQYFGPGTRLTVL.

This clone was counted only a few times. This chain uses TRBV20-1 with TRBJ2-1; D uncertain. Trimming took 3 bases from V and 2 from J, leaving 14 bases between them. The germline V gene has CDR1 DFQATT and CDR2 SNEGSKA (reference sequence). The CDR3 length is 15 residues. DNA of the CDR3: TGCAGTGCTAGTTCTGAGAGCCCCGCCTACAATGAGCAGTTCTTC. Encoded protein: CSASSESPAYNEQFF.

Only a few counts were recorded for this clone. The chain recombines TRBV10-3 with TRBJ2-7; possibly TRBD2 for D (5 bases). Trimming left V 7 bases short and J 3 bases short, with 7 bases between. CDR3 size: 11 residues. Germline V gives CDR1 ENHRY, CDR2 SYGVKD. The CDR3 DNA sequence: TGTGCCATCAAACGGGGCTACGAGCAGTACTTC. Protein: CAIKRGYEQYF.

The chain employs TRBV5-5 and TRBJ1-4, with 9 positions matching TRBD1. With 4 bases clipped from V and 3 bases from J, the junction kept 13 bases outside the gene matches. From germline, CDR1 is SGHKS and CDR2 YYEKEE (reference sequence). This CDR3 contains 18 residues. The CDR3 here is CASSTGQGRPSSNEKLFF. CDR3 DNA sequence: TGTGCCAGCAGCACCGGACAGGGGAGGCCCTCCTCTAATGAAAAACTGTTTTTT.

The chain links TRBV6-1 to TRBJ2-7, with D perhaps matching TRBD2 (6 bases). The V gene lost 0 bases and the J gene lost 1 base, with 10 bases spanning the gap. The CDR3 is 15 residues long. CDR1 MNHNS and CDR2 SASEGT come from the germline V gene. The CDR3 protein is CASSEALAGSYEQYF. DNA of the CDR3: TGTGCCAGCAGTGAAGCACTAGCAGGATCCTACGAGCAGTACTTC.

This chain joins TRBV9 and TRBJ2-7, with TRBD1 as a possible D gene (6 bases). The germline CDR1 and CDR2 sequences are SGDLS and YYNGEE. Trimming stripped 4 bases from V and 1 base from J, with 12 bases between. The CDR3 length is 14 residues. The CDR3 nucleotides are TGTGCCAGCAGCATAGGGACATCGTCCTACGAGCAGTACTTC. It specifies CASSIGTSSYEQYF.

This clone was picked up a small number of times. The CDR3 protein is CASSLGQGANEQFF. The CDR3 nucleotides read TGTGCCAGCAGTTTAGGACAGGGGGCTAATGAGCAGTTCTTC. The J gene is TRBJ2-1, the V gene TRBV12-3 or TRBV12-4, with TRBD1 matching over 10 bases. Unmatched junction bases numbered 1, after V lost 1 base and J lost 7 bases. The CDR3 totals 14 residues.

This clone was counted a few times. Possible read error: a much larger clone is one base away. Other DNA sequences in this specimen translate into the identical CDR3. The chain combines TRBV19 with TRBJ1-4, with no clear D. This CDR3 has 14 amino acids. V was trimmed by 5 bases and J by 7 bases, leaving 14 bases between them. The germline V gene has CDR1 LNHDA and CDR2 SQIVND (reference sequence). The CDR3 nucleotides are TGTGCCAGTAGTCCCCCCGGTTTTACTGAAAAACTGTTTTTT. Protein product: CASSPPGFTEKLFF.

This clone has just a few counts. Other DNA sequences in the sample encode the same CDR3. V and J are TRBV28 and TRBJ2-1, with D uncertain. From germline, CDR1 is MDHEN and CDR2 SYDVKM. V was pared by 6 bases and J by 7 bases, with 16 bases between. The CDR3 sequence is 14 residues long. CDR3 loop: CASSPRSGWNEQFF. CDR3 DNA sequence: TGTGCCAGCAGCCCCCGATCCGGTTGGAATGAGCAGTTCTTC.

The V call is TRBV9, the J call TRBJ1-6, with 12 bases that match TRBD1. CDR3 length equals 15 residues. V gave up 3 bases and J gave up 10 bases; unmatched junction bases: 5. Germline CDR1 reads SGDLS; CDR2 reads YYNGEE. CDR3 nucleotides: TGTGCCAGCAGCGCCGGGACAGGGGGCAGGTCACCCCTCCACTTT. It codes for CASSAGTGGRSPLHF.

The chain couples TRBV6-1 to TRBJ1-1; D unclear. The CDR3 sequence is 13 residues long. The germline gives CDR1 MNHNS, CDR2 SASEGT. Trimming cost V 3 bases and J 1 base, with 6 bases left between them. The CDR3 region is CASSEYRNTEAFF. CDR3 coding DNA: TGTGCCAGCAGTGAGTATAGGAACACTGAAGCTTTCTTT.

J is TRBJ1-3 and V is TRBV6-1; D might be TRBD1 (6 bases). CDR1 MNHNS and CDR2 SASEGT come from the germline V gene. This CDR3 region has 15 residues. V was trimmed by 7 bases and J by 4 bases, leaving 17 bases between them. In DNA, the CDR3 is TGTGCCAGCATCATATCCAGGGGTTCGGGAAACACCATATATTTT. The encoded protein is CASIISRGSGNTIYF.

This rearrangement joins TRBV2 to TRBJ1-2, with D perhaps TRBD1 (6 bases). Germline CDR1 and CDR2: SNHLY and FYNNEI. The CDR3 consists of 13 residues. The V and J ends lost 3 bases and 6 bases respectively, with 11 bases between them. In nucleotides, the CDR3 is TGTGCCAGCAGTGACGCGGGGGGCGATGGCTACACCTTC. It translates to CASSDAGGDGYTF.